A single sample gave rise to the 20 T cell receptor beta chains below, sequenced in a study of blood T cell repertoires in COVID-19. Repertoires were generated with immunoSEQ multiplex PCR, while TCRdb's copy carries only in-frame clones and drops some. Of about 58,000 clones in the sample, about 79% were seen once. Sequenced: peripheral blood. Receptors originate from a human donor in a cohort sampled during active COVID-19.

This rearrangement joins TRBV20-1 to TRBJ1-5; 9 bases map to TRBD1. Trimming cost V 3 bases and J 7 bases; bases outside gene matches: 4. Germline V lookup: CDR1 DFQATT, CDR2 SNEGSKA (reference sequence). The CDR3 consists of 13 residues. The CDR3, as DNA: TGCAGTGCTAGTCGACAGGGGGGCCAGCCCCAGCATTTT. It codes for CSASRQGGQPQHF.

The chain couples TRBV5-1 to TRBJ1-2; 9 bases line up with TRBD1. J gave up 4 bases and V 5 bases, and 6 bases lay outside the gene matches. The length of the CDR3 is 14 residues. CDR1 is SGHRS, CDR2 YFSETQ, per germline. Here the CDR3 DNA reads TGCGCCAGCAGAACCACAGGGGGCTTCTATGGCTACACCTTC. This gives the protein CASRTTGGFYGYTF.

This rearrangement joins TRBV3-1 (or the pseudogene TRBV3-2) to TRBJ1-1; the D gene is possibly TRBD1 (6 bases). This CDR3 region has 15 residues. With 2 bases removed from V and 0 bases from J, the gap between germline ends came to 10 bases. Germline V gene data show CDR1 as LGHDT and CDR2 as YNNKEL (reference sequence). CDR3 region: CASSQRTAMNTEAFF. CDR3 sequence (DNA): TGTGCCAGCAGCCAACGGACAGCCATGAACACTGAAGCTTTCTTT.

The chain is built from TRBV28 and TRBJ1-1, with 8 bases lining up with TRBD1. The germline V gene encodes CDR1 MDHEN and CDR2 SYDVKM. V shed 2 bases and J 0 bases; nucleotides not matched to a gene: 14. The CDR3 has 19 residues. The CDR3 loop reads CASSLISSRTGYMNTEAFF. CDR3 in DNA: TGTGCCAGCAGTTTAATTTCGTCCCGGACAGGGTATATGAACACTGAAGCTTTCTTT. The full variable domain, in which reference TRBV28 and TRBJ1-1 provide the parts outside the CDR3, is DVKVTQSSRYLVKRTGEKVFLECVQDMDHENMFWYRQDPGLGLRLIYFSYDVKMKEKGDIPEGYSVSREKKERFSLILESASTNQTSMYLCASSLISSRTGYMNTEAFFGQGTRLTVV.

In its sample, this clone was seen once. The genes are TRBV28 and TRBJ1-3; weak D call: TRBD1 (5 bases). Germline assignment: CDR1 MDHEN and CDR2 SYDVKM. The CDR3 is 15 amino acids. V lost 2 bases, J lost 2 bases, and 10 bases lay in between. CDR3 loop: CASSLGGVTGNTIYF. CDR3 DNA sequence: TGTGCCAGCAGTTTAGGGGGGGTTACTGGAAACACCATATATTTT.

The CDR3, as DNA: TGTGCCAGCACGATAGAAGGACTAGCGGTCGTGAACACCGGGGAGCTGTTTTTT. It translates to CASTIEGLAVVNTGELFF. The chain recombines TRBV2 with TRBJ2-2; 10 bases map to TRBD2. The CDR3 consists of 18 residues. Trimming cost V 7 bases and J 1 base; bases outside gene matches: 12. Germline loops: CDR1 SNHLY, CDR2 FYNNEI.

The sample holds a few counts of this clone. The chain employs TRBV9 and TRBJ1-4; perhaps TRBD1 as D (6 bases). Trimming stripped 4 bases from V and 6 bases from J, with 13 bases between. The CDR3 covers 14 residues. Germline V CDR1 and CDR2: SGDLS, YYNGEE. CDR3 loop: CASSLNSGDEKLFF. The CDR3 nucleotides are TGTGCCAGCAGCTTGAATTCAGGGGATGAAAAACTGTTTTTT.

V is TRBV5-5 and J is TRBJ1-6; the D is unclear. Per germline, CDR1 SGHKS and CDR2 YYEKEE (reference sequence). V shed 1 base and J shed 9 bases, with 11 bases lying between them. The CDR3 is 14 residues long. CDR3 sequence (DNA): TGTGCCAGCAGCTTGCTTACTTCCCTTTCACCCCTCCACTTT. The encoded protein is CASSLLTSLSPLHF.

J is TRBJ2-7 and V is TRBV7-2, with no clear D. The V gene lost 3 bases and the J gene lost 7 bases, with 19 bases spanning the gap. CDR3 length: 15 residues. The germline V gene encodes CDR1 SGHTA and CDR2 FQGNSA. The chain's CDR3 is CASSFKNGPTEEQYF. The CDR3 DNA follows: TGTGCCAGCAGCTTTAAGAACGGCCCCACGGAGGAGCAGTACTTC.

The table lists this clone with a count of one. V gene TRBV6-1 combines with J gene TRBJ1-1, with D possibly matching TRBD1 (5 bases). From germline, CDR1 is MNHNS and CDR2 SASEGT. Trimming took 3 bases from V and 5 from J, leaving 19 bases between them. The CDR3 totals 16 residues. This CDR3 reads CASSDPRAPKGTEAFF. The DNA for the CDR3 is TGTGCCAGCAGTGACCCACGAGCCCCGAAGGGGACTGAAGCTTTCTTT.

This sequence joins TRBV5-5 and TRBJ2-7, with 10 bases aligning to TRBD1. Unmatched junction bases numbered 8, after V lost 4 bases and J lost 1 base. This CDR3 has 16 amino acids. The germline gives CDR1 SGHKS, CDR2 YYEKEE (reference sequence). CDR3 bases: TGTGCCAGCAGCATCTCCGGGACAGGGGAGTCCTACGAGCAGTACTTC. Encoded protein: CASSISGTGESYEQYF.

This clone was recorded a few times. The rearrangement links TRBV12-5 to TRBJ1-5; no firm D call. Germline V gives CDR1 LGHNT, CDR2 FRNRAP. This CDR3 region has 13 residues. The V gene lost 6 bases and the J gene lost 0 bases, with 6 bases spanning the gap. The chain's CDR3 is CASGSSSNQPQHF. The CDR3 region has the DNA TGTGCTAGTGGCTCGTCTAGCAATCAGCCCCAGCATTTT.

The rearrangement links TRBV6-6 to TRBJ1-5; TRBD1 matches 8 bases. Trimming at V came to 7 bases and at J to 3 bases, leaving 8 bases not matched to a gene. Germline lookup yields CDR1 MNHNY and CDR2 SVGAGI (reference sequence). The CDR3 runs 15 residues. The CDR3: CASKAGGSVNQPQHF. The CDR3 region has the DNA TGTGCCAGCAAAGCAGGGGGCTCGGTCAATCAGCCCCAGCATTTT.

This clone was observed a handful of times. This sequence joins TRBV5-4 and TRBJ1-1; 9 bases are shared with TRBD1. V was clipped by 1 base and J by 5 bases; unmatched bases: 6. Germline V gives CDR1 SGHNT, CDR2 YYREEE (reference sequence). CDR3 length: 15 residues. The CDR3 DNA reads as TGTGCCAGCAGCTTGAACAGGGGGCTGGGGACTGAAGCTTTCTTT. Translating it yields CASSLNRGLGTEAFF.

The gene calls are TRBV10-1 and TRBJ1-6; the D gene is possibly TRBD1 (5 bases). Germline CDR1 WNHNN, CDR2 SYGVQD (reference sequence). The CDR3 consists of 16 residues. The V gene lost 8 bases and the J gene lost 2 bases, with 16 bases spanning the gap. CDR3 region: CASLRTSPTYNSPLHF. The CDR3 nucleotides read TGCGCCAGCCTCCGGACATCCCCAACCTATAATTCACCCCTCCACTTT.

This clone occurred a few times. The CDR3 nucleotides are TGTGCCAGCAGCCCCGGACTAGCCGAGCAGTACTTC. Its protein product is CASSPGLAEQYF. The V gene is TRBV11-2, the J gene TRBJ2-7, with TRBD2 matching over 8 bases. The V gene end was trimmed by 5 bases and the J gene end by 6 bases; junction bases not matched to a gene: 3. Per the germline V gene, CDR1 is SGHAT and CDR2 is FQNNGV. CDR3 size: 12 residues.

The J gene is TRBJ2-6, the V gene TRBV27; D is perhaps TRBD1 (5 bases). CDR1 and CDR2 from the germline V gene are MNHEY and SMNVEV (reference sequence). CDR3 size: 15 residues. The V end lost 2 bases, the J end lost 1 base, and 6 bases lay between the germline ends. The CDR3 coding sequence is TGTGCCAGCAGTTTACAGGGTTCTGGGGCCAACGTCCTGACTTTC. It is translated as CASSLQGSGANVLTF. The full variable domain, in which reference TRBV27 and TRBJ2-6 provide the parts outside the CDR3, is EAQVTQNPRYLITVTGKKLTVTCSQNMNHEYMSWYRQDPGLGLRQIYYSMNVEVTDKGDVPEGYKVSRKEKRNFPLILESPSPNQTSLYFCASSLQGSGANVLTFGAGSRLTVL.

The J gene is TRBJ1-4, the V gene TRBV7-8; D unclear. The germline gives CDR1 SGHVS, CDR2 FQNEAQ. The V gene lost 1 base and the J gene lost 4 bases, with 4 bases spanning the gap. This CDR3 comprises 13 residues. As DNA, the CDR3 is TGTGCCAGCAGCTTAGTAGTTAATGAAAAACTGTTTTTT. Protein sequence: CASSLVVNEKLFF.

CDR3 in amino acids: CASRATVTGELFF. CDR3 nucleotide sequence: TGTGCCAGCAGAGCGACAGTCACCGGGGAGCTGTTTTTT. This chain uses TRBV7-2 with TRBJ2-2; possibly TRBD1 for D (5 bases). Germline values: CDR1 SGHTA, CDR2 FQGNSA. The CDR3 extends over 13 amino acids. V was shortened by 6 bases and J by 4 bases, with 9 bases between the two germline ends. The whole variable domain, remainder taken from reference TRBV7-2 and TRBJ2-2, is GAGVSQSPSNKVTEKGKDVELRCDPISGHTALYWYRQSLGQGLEFLIYFQGNSAPDKSGLPSDRFSAERTGGSVSTLTIQRTQQEDSAVYLCASRATVTGELFFGEGSRLTVL.

J is TRBJ1-2 and V is TRBV9; 9 bases align to TRBD1. Germline CDR1 is SGDLS and CDR2 is YYNGEE. V gave up 2 bases and J gave up 6 bases; unmatched junction bases: 17. CDR3 length: 18 amino acids. The CDR3 spells CASSVSPGQGSFQDGYTF. Here the CDR3 DNA reads TGTGCCAGCAGCGTCTCCCCGGGACAGGGTTCGTTCCAGGATGGCTACACCTTC.